Reported below is one T cell receptor beta chain. Its antigen is currently not known. No much larger clone exists at a distance of one base, and base qualities are not known. Trimming removed 6 bases from V and 4 bases from J, leaving 12 bases between the germline ends. The CDR3 spans 13 residues, from the cysteine through the phenylalanine. The read is trimmed to its CDR3 DNA, 39 bases read in frame from base 1. Taken from the germline V gene, the CDR1 and CDR2 loops are SGHVS and FNYEAQ. The donors were healthy, HIV-negative adults who had no recently reported acute infections or vaccinations. Every donor was a Caucasian adult living in Nashville, Tennessee, USA. CD4+ T cells were enriched through magnetic negative selection, after which naive cells were positively selected on CD45RA and the remaining negative fraction served as the memory subset. Blood was collected by leukapheresis, and PBMCs were isolated by Ficoll-Histopaque density gradient centrifugation and then cryopreserved in liquid nitrogen vapor phase. Analytical flow cytometry was used to check the purity and quantity of each magnetically sorted T cell population. From each sorted fraction, genomic DNA was isolated and quantified by UV absorbance on a Nanodrop 2000c.

Using the deep immunoSEQ assay, multiplex PCR amplified TCR CDR3 regions from genomic DNA. Genomic DNA extracted from each cell subset was distributed evenly over all wells of several immunoSEQ 96-well plates, and each plate served as one replicate. For sorted subsets, 200 to 250 ng genomic DNA, equal to tens of thousands of T cell genomes, was loaded into each replicate PCR. The purified libraries were quantified using a Qubit 3.0 fluorometer, sized with a Bioanalyzer 2100, and then quantified again using the KAPA Library Quantification kit. A separate single-read 150-cycle Illumina NextSeq 550 flow cell was used to sequence each immunoSEQ 96-well plate. As for the original processing: Because the immunoSEQ output included only junctional sequences and no quality scores, the filtering could not be the same as the filtering used for full-length reads. Sequences were annotated with PyIR, a Python wrapper for IgBLAST v1.9, using IMGT germline references to assign V/J genes and CDR3. Any read was removed if the V/J assignment was weak (E-value above 1e-6), the CDR3 was missing, or the read contained stop codons, out-of-frame junctions, or ambiguous translated residues. V3J clonotypes were defined as sequences sharing the same inferred V gene, J gene, and CDR3 amino acid sequence. To compute the percentage overlap between repertoires, the number of shared unique clonotypes was divided by the size of the smaller repertoire. RTK rarefaction, the Chao1 estimator, and Recon v2.1 estimates of unobserved clonotypes were used to assess repertoire richness. Generation probabilities for all TCRbeta clonotypes obtained by the gDNA method from a few donors were computed using OLGA. TCRdb retrieved this table from immuneACCESS and kept in-frame rearrangements only. Not all clones are present; in checked studies, unresolved V genes account for under half, and no reason is known for the remainder. The V and J calls and clone size come from that table; D and trimming were worked out from the DNA. The sample table holds about 1.5 million clones, of which roughly 98% were seen once. The ten biggest clones cover around 0.47% of the sample.

The source of the sample is a study of shared clonotypes between healthy human individuals (dated by TCRdb to the early 2020s). With respect to the entire study: The cohort included three men and a couple of women between 18 and 49 years of age. For each donor, three plates each were used for CD4 naive and CD4 memory, two plates were used for CD8 naive, and one plate was used for CD8 memory. The study deeply sequenced blood TCR repertoires of five healthy adults to estimate repertoire size and the extent of clonotype sharing between individuals. Different laboratories and diverse techniques were used to prepare libraries and sequence TCR repertoires, to increase sequencing depth and limit assay-specific biases. Between about 0.8 and 8.9 billion PBMCs per donor were obtained by leukapheresis.

Study-level results and caveats: Sampling was limited to blood, and TCR repertoires in tissue likely differ from TCR repertoires in blood. Because the study included a small number of donors, the genetic and exposure-history diversity represented was limited. Naive subsets generally had larger estimated clonotype richness than memory subsets. Incomplete sequencing was indicated by rarefaction of sorted-subset datasets, despite the large sequencing depth. Higher generation probabilities were observed for clonotypes shared by all four sorted-subset donors than for non-shared clonotypes. Pairwise subsampling led to the expectation that sequencing depth would affect the degree of clonotype sharing among donors. Approximately 5% of naive CD4, 3.5% of naive CD8, 2.3% of memory CD4, and approximately 0.39% of memory CD8 clonotypes were shared across a few donors.

The sequencing input was naive CD4+ T cells sorted from blood. The meaning of the sample's cell subset or site label: CD45RA+ positively selected. The receptor's source is a young man in good health. The sequence is built from TRBV7-6 and TRBJ1-1; perhaps TRBD1 is the D gene, with 5 bases matching. The DNA sequence reads TGTGCCAGCAGTCGGGGGAGGAGCACTGAAGCTTTCTTT. Translated, this is CASSRGRSTEAFF.